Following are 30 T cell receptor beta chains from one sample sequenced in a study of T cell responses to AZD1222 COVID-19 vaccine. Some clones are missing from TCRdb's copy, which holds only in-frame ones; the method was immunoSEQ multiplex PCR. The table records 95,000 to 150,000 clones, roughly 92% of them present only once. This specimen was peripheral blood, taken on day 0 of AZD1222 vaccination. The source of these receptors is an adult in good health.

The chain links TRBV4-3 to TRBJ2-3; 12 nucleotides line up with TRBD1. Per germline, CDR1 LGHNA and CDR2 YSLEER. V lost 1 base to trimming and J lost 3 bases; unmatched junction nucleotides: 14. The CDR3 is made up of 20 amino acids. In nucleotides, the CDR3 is TGCGCCAGCAGCCAAGCTGAGTGGGGGACAGGGGGCAGGTGGACAGATACGCAGTATTTT. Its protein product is CASSQAEWGTGGRWTDTQYF.

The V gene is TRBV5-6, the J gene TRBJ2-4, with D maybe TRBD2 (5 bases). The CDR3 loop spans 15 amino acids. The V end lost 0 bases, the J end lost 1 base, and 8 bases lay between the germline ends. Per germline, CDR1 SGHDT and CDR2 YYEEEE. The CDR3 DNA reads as TGTGCCAGCAGCTTGGGTGGGAGCGCCAAAAACATTCAGTACTTC. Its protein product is CASSLGGSAKNIQYF.

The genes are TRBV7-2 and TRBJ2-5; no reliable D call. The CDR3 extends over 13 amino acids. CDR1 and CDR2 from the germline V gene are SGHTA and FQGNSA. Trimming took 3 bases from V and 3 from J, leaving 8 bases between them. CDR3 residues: CASSLAVKETQYF. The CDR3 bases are TGTGCCAGCAGCTTGGCGGTCAAAGAGACCCAGTACTTC.

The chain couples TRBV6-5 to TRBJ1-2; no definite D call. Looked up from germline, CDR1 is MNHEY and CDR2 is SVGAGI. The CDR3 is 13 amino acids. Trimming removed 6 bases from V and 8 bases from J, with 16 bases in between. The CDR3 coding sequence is TGTGCCAGCAGGTTGACGGCCTTGGAGGGCTACACCTTC. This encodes CASRLTALEGYTF.

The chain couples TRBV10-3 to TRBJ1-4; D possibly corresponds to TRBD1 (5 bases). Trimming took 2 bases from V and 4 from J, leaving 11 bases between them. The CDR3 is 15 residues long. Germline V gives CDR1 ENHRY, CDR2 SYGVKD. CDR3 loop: CAISEGGSGNEKLFF. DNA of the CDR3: TGTGCCATCAGTGAGGGGGGTAGCGGTAATGAAAAACTGTTTTTT.

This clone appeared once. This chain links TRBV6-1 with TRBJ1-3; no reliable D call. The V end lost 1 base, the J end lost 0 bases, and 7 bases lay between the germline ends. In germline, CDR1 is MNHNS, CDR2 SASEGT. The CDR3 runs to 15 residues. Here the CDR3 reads CASSEEESSGNTIYF. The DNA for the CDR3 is TGTGCCAGCAGTGAAGAAGAGAGCTCTGGAAACACCATATATTTT.

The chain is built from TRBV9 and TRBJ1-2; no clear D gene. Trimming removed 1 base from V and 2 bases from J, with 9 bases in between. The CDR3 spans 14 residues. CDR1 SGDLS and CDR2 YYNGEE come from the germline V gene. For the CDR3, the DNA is TGTGCCAGCAGCGTATTTCCAGAGAACTATGGCTACACCTTC. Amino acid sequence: CASSVFPENYGYTF.

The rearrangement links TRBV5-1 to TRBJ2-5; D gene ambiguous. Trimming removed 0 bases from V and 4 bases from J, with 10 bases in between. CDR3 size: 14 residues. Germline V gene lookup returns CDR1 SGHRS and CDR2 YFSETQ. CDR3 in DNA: TGCGCCAGCAGCTTGGTGCGTGTTGGAGAGACCCAGTACTTC. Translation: CASSLVRVGETQYF.

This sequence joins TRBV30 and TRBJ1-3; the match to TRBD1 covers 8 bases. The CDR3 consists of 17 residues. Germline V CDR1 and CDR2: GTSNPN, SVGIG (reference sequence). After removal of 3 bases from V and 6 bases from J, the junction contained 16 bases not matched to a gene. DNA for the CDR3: TGTGCCTGGAGCAGAGATGACAGGGGTACTCTGAAAAACACCATATATTTT. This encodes CAWSRDDRGTLKNTIYF.

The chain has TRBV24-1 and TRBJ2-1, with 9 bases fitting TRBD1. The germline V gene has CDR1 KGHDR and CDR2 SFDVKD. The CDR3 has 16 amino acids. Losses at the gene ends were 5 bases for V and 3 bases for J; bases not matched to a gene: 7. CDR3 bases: TGTGCCACCAGTGCCCAGGGACAGGGATTCTACAATGAGCAGTTCTTC. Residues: CATSAQGQGFYNEQFF.

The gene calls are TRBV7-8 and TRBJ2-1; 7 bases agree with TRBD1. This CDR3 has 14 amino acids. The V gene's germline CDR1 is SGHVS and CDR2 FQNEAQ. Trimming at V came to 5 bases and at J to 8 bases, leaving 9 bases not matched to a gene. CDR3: CASSTRVGGDEQFF. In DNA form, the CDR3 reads TGTGCCAGCAGCACCCGTGTAGGGGGCGATGAGCAGTTCTTC.

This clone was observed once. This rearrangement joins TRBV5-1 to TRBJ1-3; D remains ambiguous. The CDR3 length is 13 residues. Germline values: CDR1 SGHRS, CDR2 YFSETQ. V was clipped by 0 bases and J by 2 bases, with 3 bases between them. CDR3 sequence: CASSLVPGNTIYF. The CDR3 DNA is TGCGCCAGCAGCTTGGTTCCTGGAAACACCATATATTTT.

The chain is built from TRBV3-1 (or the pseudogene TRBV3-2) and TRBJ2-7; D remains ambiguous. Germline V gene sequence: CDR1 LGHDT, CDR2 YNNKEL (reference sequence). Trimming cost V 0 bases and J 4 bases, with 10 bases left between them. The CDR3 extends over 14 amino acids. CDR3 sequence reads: CASSQDGYSYEQYV. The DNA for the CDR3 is TGTGCCAGCAGCCAAGATGGGTACTCGTACGAGCAGTACGTC.

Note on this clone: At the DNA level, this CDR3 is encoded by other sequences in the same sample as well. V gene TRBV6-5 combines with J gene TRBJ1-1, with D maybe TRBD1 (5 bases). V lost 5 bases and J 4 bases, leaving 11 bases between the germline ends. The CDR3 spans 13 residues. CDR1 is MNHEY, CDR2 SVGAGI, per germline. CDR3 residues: CASSLRESTEAFF. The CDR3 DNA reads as TGTGCCAGCAGTCTCAGGGAGAGCACTGAAGCTTTCTTT.

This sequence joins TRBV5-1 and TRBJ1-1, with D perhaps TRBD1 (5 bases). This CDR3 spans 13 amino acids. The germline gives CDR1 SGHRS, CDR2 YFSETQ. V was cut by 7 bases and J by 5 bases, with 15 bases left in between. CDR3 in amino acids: CASSKQGGTEAFF. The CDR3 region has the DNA TGCGCCAGCTCCAAGCAGGGTGGGACTGAAGCTTTCTTT. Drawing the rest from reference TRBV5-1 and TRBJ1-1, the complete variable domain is KAGVTQTPRYLIKTRGQQVTLSCSPISGHRSVSWYQQTPGQGLQFLFEYFSETQRNKGNFPGRFSGRQFSNSRSEMNVSTLELGDSALYLCASSKQGGTEAFFGQGTRLTVV.

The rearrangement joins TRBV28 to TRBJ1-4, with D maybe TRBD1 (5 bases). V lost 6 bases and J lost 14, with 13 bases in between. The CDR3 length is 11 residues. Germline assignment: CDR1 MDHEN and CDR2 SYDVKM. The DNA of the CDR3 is TGTGCCAGCAGCATTGGGGGAATGCTGTTTTTT. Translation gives CASSIGGMLFF. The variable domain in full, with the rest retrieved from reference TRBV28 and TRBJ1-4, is DVKVTQSSRYLVKRTGEKVFLECVQDMDHENMFWYRQDPGLGLRLIYFSYDVKMKEKGDIPEGYSVSREKKERFSLILESASTNQTSMYLCASSIGGMLFFGSGTQLSVL.

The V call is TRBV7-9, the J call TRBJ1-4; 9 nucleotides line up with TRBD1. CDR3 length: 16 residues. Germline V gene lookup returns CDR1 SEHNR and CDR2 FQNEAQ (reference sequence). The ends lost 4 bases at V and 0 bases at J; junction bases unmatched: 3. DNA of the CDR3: TGTGCCAGCAGCTCACAGGGGGCTGCAACTAATGAAAAACTGTTTTTT. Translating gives CASSSQGAATNEKLFF.

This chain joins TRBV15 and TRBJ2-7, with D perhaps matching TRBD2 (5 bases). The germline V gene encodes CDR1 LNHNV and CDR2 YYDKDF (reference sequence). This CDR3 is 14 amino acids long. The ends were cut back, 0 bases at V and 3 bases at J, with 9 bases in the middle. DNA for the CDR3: TGTGCCACCAGCAGAGATCACGGGGTCTACGAGCAGTACGTC. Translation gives CATSRDHGVYEQYV.

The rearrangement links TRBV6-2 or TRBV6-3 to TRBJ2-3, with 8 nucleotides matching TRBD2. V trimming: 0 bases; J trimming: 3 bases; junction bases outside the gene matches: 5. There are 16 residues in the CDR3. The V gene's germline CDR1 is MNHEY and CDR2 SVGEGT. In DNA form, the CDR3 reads TGTGCCAGCAGTTACTCGGGGACTAGACTTACAGATACGCAGTATTTT. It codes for CASSYSGTRLTDTQYF.

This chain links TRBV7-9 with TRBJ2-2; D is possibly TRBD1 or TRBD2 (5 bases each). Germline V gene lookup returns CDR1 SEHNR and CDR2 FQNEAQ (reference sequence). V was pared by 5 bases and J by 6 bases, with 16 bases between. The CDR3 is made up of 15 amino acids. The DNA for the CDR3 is TGTGCCAGCAGCCCGGGGACCATACTATCCGGGGAGCTGTTTTTT. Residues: CASSPGTILSGELFF.

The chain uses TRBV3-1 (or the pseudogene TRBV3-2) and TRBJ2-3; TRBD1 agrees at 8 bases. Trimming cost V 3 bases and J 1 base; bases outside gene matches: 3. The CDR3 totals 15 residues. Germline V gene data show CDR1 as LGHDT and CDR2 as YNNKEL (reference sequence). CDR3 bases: TGTGCCAGCAGCCAGCCGGGACAGGGCACAGATACGCAGTATTTT. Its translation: CASSQPGQGTDTQYF.

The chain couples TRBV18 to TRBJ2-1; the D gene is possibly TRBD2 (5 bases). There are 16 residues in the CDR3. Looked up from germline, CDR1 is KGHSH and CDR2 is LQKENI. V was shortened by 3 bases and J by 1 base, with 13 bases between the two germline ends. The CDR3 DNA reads TGTGCCAGCTCACCCCGGACTGGTCGTTCCTACAATGAGCAGTTCTTC. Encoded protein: CASSPRTGRSYNEQFF.

The CDR3 DNA is TGTGCCAGCTCACCACCGCGGGGAACGGGCTATGGCTACACCTTC. Protein sequence: CASSPPRGTGYGYTF. The V gene is TRBV18, the J gene TRBJ1-2; D is ambiguous. V lost 0 bases to trimming and J lost 4 bases, with 12 bases between them. Germline CDR1 KGHSH, CDR2 LQKENI. The CDR3 loop spans 15 amino acids.

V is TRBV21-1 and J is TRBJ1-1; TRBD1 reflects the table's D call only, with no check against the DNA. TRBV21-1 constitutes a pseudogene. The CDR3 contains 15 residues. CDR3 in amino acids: CASTTRTGVDTEAFF. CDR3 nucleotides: TGTGCCAGCACCACTCGGACAGGGGTGGACACTGAAGCTTTCTTT.

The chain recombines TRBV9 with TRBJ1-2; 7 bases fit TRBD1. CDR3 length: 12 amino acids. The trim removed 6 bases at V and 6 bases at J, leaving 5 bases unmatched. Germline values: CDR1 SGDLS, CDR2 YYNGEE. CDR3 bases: TGTGCCAGCAACAGACAGGGTAATGGCTACACCTTC. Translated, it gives CASNRQGNGYTF.

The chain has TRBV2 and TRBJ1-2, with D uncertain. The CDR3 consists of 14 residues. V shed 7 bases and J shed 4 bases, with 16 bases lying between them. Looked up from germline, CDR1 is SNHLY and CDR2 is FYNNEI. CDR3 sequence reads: CASMRGQASYGYTF. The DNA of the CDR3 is TGTGCCAGCATGCGGGGTCAGGCCTCCTATGGCTACACCTTC.

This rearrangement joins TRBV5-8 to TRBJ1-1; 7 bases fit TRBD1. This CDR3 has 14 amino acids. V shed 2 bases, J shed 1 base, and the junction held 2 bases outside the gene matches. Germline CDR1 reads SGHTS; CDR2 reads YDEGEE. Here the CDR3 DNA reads TGTGCCAGCAGCTTACAGGGGCAGAACACTGAAGCTTTCTTT. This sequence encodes CASSLQGQNTEAFF. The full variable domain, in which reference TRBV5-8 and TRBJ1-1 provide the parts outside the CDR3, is EAGVTQSPTHLIKTRGQQATLRCSPISGHTSVYWYQQALGLGLQFLLWYDEGEERNRGNFPPRFSGRQFPNYSSELNVNALELEDSALYLCASSLQGQNTEAFFGQGTRLTVV.

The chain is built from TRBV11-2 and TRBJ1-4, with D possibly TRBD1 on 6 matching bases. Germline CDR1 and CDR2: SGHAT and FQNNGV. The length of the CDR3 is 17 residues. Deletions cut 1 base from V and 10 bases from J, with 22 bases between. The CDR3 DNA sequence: TGTGCCAGCAGCTTAGTCCGTAGGGGCAGGGGTTACGGAAAACTGTTTTTT. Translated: CASSLVRRGRGYGKLFF.

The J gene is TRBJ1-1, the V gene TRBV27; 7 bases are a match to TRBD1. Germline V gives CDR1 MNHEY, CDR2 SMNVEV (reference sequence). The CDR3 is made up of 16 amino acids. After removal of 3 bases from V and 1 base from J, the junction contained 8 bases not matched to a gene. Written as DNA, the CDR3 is TGTGCCAGCAGTTTGCACCGACAGGGACCGAACACTGAAGCTTTCTTT. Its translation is CASSLHRQGPNTEAFF.

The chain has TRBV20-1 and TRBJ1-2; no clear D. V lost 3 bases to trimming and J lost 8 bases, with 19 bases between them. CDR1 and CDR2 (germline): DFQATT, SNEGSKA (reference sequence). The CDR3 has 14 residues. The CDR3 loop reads CSASRGIGSDGYTF. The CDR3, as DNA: TGCAGTGCTAGTCGGGGTATAGGTTCGGACGGCTACACCTTC.